The 18 T cell receptor beta chains presented below share a single source sample, sequenced in a study of blood T cell repertoires in COVID-19. Clones were sequenced by immunoSEQ multiplex PCR, and TCRdb holds only the in-frame ones, with some missing. This table has about 140,000 clones, approximately 84% appearing once. The specimen was PBMCs or T cells enriched from blood (not recorded which). The receptors here all came from a man aged 40-55 years with acute COVID-19.

CDR3 region: CATSRDREETQYF. The CDR3, as DNA: TGTGCCACCAGCAGAGATCGGGAAGAGACCCAGTACTTC. The chain carries TRBV15 and TRBJ2-5; no reliable D call. The germline V gene has CDR1 LNHNV and CDR2 YYDKDF (reference sequence). V gave up 0 bases and J gave up 3 bases, with 5 bases separating them. The CDR3 spans 13 residues.

The chain carries TRBV12-3 or TRBV12-4 and TRBJ2-7, with no clear D. V lost 5 bases, J lost 2 bases, and 10 bases lay in between. CDR3 length: 13 residues. The CDR3 region is CASSPTLTYEQYF. The CDR3 DNA sequence: TGTGCCAGCAGTCCGACACTTACCTACGAGCAGTACTTC.

This clone was picked up one time. The genes are TRBV11-3 and TRBJ1-5; 7 nucleotides agree with TRBD1. Germline lookup yields CDR1 SGHNT and CDR2 YENEEA. After removal of 8 bases from V and 6 bases from J, the junction contained 13 bases not matched to a gene. The CDR3 extends over 15 amino acids. The CDR3 bases are TGTGCCAGCCATCACTGGAGGGGGCTGGTTCAGCCCCAGCATTTT. Translation gives CASHHWRGLVQPQHF.

The genes are TRBV24-1 and TRBJ2-3; D gene unclear. The germline V and J ends were trimmed by 0 bases and 10 bases, with 13 bases remaining between them. Germline CDR1 and CDR2: KGHDR and SFDVKD. CDR3 length equals 14 residues. The CDR3 is CATSDLLSPNAQYF. The DNA of the CDR3 is TGTGCCACCAGTGATTTGCTTAGCCCCAATGCGCAGTATTTT.

The chain joins TRBV30 to TRBJ2-3, with 9 positions matching TRBD2. CDR1 and CDR2 from the germline V gene are GTSNPN and SVGIG (reference sequence). This CDR3 comprises 17 residues. The V segment lost 4 bases and the J segment 0 bases; nucleotides outside the gene matches: 11. The CDR3 DNA is TGTGCCTGGATTCCAGGCGGGAGGGGGGGTAGCACAGATACGCAGTATTTT. Translating gives CAWIPGGRGGSTDTQYF.

V gene TRBV2 combines with J gene TRBJ2-7; 7 bases line up with TRBD1. V gave up 4 bases and J gave up 2 bases; unmatched junction bases: 5. There are 14 residues in the CDR3. Germline V gene data show CDR1 as SNHLY and CDR2 as FYNNEI. CDR3 in DNA: TGTGCCAGCAGTGGTCTCACAGGGGCCTACGAGCAGTACTTC. It codes for CASSGLTGAYEQYF.

The chain uses TRBV6-5 and TRBJ2-1, with unresolved D. The germline V gene encodes CDR1 MNHEY and CDR2 SVGAGI. This CDR3 contains 11 residues. V was clipped by 2 bases and J by 6 bases, with 2 bases between them. The CDR3 DNA follows: TGTGCCAGCAGTTACCTCAATGAGCAGTTCTTC. Protein: CASSYLNEQFF.

This sequence joins TRBV2 and TRBJ2-1; 8 bases agree with TRBD1. The CDR3 is made up of 13 amino acids. Germline trimming cut 5 bases from V and 8 bases from J; bases unmatched to any gene: 5. Germline-derived CDR1 and CDR2 are SNHLY and FYNNEI. Written as DNA, the CDR3 is TGTGCCAGCAGTCTTGACAGGGGAGATGAGCAGTTCTTC. This translates into CASSLDRGDEQFF.

The V and J genes are TRBV4-3 and TRBJ1-2; TRBD1 agrees at 7 bases. The germline CDR1 and CDR2 sequences are LGHNA and YSLEER. This CDR3 contains 14 residues. The trim removed 2 bases at V and 8 bases at J, leaving 8 bases unmatched. The CDR3 coding sequence is TGCGCCAGCAGCCAACAGACAGGGAATAGGGGCTACACCTTC. It translates to CASSQQTGNRGYTF.

This chain joins TRBV2 and TRBJ1-5, with TRBD1 as a possible D gene (6 bases). Trimming shortened V by 8 bases and J by 2 bases, and 13 bases separated the two germline ends. The CDR3 extends over 14 amino acids. Germline CDR1 SNHLY, CDR2 FYNNEI. CDR3 in amino acids: CASAGVAGNQPQHF. The DNA of the CDR3 is TGTGCCAGCGCAGGGGTTGCGGGCAATCAGCCCCAGCATTTT.

The chain is built from TRBV24-1 and TRBJ2-7; D perhaps matches TRBD2 (5 bases). The CDR3 is 13 amino acids. V dropped 9 bases and J dropped 1 base, with 12 bases sitting between them. CDR1 KGHDR and CDR2 SFDVKD come from the germline V gene. The CDR3 DNA sequence: TGTGCCACCGCCGGGTGGGAGTCCTACGAGCAGTACTTC. This codes for CATAGWESYEQYF.

The rearrangement uses TRBV14 and TRBJ1-1, with no clear D. Per the germline V gene, CDR1 is SGHDN and CDR2 is FVKESK. This CDR3 spans 13 amino acids. Trimming took off 2 bases at V and 2 bases at J, with 6 bases between the two ends. This CDR3 is CASSQYRNTEAFF. DNA for the CDR3: TGTGCCAGCAGCCAATATAGAAACACTGAAGCTTTCTTT.

V is TRBV7-9 and J is TRBJ2-5; 7 nucleotides match TRBD1. The CDR3 is 16 residues long. V shed 5 bases, J shed 0 bases, and the junction held 9 bases outside the gene matches. Germline V lookup: CDR1 SEHNR, CDR2 FQNEAQ (reference sequence). The CDR3 DNA sequence: TGTGCCAGCAGCCCGGGACAGAACTCTTACCAAGAGACCCAGTACTTC. It encodes CASSPGQNSYQETQYF.

The chain recombines TRBV25-1 with TRBJ1-1; no clear D gene. Germline V gene data show CDR1 as MGHDK and CDR2 as SYGVNS. With 4 bases removed from V and 0 bases from J, the gap between germline ends came to 6 bases. There are 13 residues in the CDR3. CDR3 protein: CASSANLNTEAFF. The CDR3 DNA follows: TGTGCCAGCAGTGCTAACTTGAACACTGAAGCTTTCTTT.

The chain employs TRBV19 and TRBJ2-1, with TRBD1 as a possible D gene (6 bases). Per germline, CDR1 LNHDA and CDR2 SQIVND (reference sequence). The CDR3 sequence is 13 residues long. The V end was cut by 7 bases, the J end by 6 bases, with 13 bases between. The CDR3 coding sequence is TGTGCCAGTACAGGGACATCTGGCAATGAGCAGTTCTTC. Translating gives CASTGTSGNEQFF.

This chain connects TRBV2 to TRBJ2-3, with a possible D match to TRBD2 (6 bases). The length of the CDR3 is 13 residues. Germline loops: CDR1 SNHLY, CDR2 FYNNEI. The V end was cut by 4 bases, the J end by 4 bases, with 9 bases between. Here the CDR3 reads CASSVGTPDTQYF. CDR3 nucleotides: TGTGCCAGCAGTGTGGGGACTCCAGATACGCAGTATTTT.

V gene TRBV5-1 combines with J gene TRBJ2-2; 13 bases match TRBD2. The CDR3 extends over 16 amino acids. J was trimmed by 4 bases and V by 3 bases; bases with no gene match: 3. Germline CDR1 SGHRS, CDR2 YFSETQ. The CDR3 bases are TGCGCCAGCAGCTGGACTAGCGGGAGTAGCACCGGGGAGCTGTTTTTT. Protein product: CASSWTSGSSTGELFF.

The genes are TRBV5-6 and TRBJ1-2; 10 bases align to TRBD1. CDR1 and CDR2 from the germline V gene are SGHDT and YYEEEE. V lost 3 bases and J lost 1; bases outside the gene matches: 3. The CDR3 extends over 15 amino acids. The CDR3 is CASSWTGGYNYGYTF. The CDR3 DNA reads as TGTGCCAGCAGCTGGACAGGGGGATATAACTATGGCTACACCTTC.